These T cell receptor beta chains were read from a single sample in a study of T cell changes during pregnancy in multiple sclerosis. Assay used: immunoSEQ multiplex PCR; TCRdb lists only in-frame clones, some missing. The data show over 20,000 clones, with 86% seen just once and more than 0.9% held by the top ten. The starting material was CD4+ T cells from peripheral blood mononuclear cells, obtained in the first trimester of pregnancy. The receptors derive from a female donor in good health, enrolled as a control in a pregnancy study. Both conserved end residues are part of each CDR3. D genes are given only for firm matches. The size field is filled for only some rows; it gives once, few, many or a size class.

>TRBJ1-4|NA|NA|TRBV2
CASSELRGSLGEKLFF
TGTGCCAGCAGCGAGCTCCGGGGTTCACTCGGGGAAAAACTGTTTTTT
>TRBJ1-1|few|TRBD1|TRBV12-5
CASAQDRGNTEAFF
TGTGCTAGTGCCCAGGACAGGGGGAACACTGAAGCTTTCTTT
>TRBJ1-2|NA|NA|TRBV7-2
CASSQQGGYGYTF
TGTGCCAGCAGCCAACAGGGTGGCTATGGCTACACCTTC
>TRBJ2-2|NA|NA|TRBV7-3
CASSPGLAPGGELFF
TGTGCCAGCAGCCCGGGACTCGCTCCGGGCGGGGAGCTGTTTTTT
>TRBJ2-7|NA|NA|TRBV19
CASSISLTSGLEQYF
TGTGCCAGTAGTATCTCCCTGACTTCTGGCCTCGAGCAGTACTTC
>TRBJ1-2|NA|NA|TRBV4-3
CASSHDPLEDSLNYGYTF
TGCGCCAGCAGCCATGACCCGCTCGAGGACAGTCTTAACTATGGCTACACCTTC
>TRBJ2-7|medium-sized|NA|TRBV4-2
CASSQDYRGSYEQYF
TGTGCCAGCAGCCAAGATTACCGGGGCTCCTACGAGCAGTACTTC
>TRBJ2-2|NA|TRBD2|TRBV18
CASSPLGGTSANTGELFF
TGTGCCAGCTCACCACTAGGGGGGACTAGCGCGAACACCGGGGAGCTGTTTTTT
>TRBJ1-2|NA|TRBD1|TRBV19
CASSVGQGRVYGYTF
TGTGCCAGTAGTGTCGGACAGGGAAGAGTCTATGGCTACACCTTC
>TRBJ1-6|NA|NA|TRBV6-4
CASSDSSNSPLHF
TGTGCCAGCAGTGACTCGAGCAATTCACCCCTCCACTTT
>TRBJ2-4|medium-sized|TRBD1|TRBV2
CATFPSGRGQAKNIQYF
TGTGCCACCTTCCCCAGTGGCAGGGGGCAAGCCAAAAACATTCAGTACTTC
>TRBJ2-3|NA|TRBD2|TRBV6-6
CASTPIAGGPAQYF
TGTGCCAGCACGCCGATAGCGGGAGGGCCAGCGCAGTATTTT
>TRBJ2-7|NA|NA|TRBV7-2
CASSLDPARSYEQYF
TGTGCCAGCAGCTTAGACCCAGCGCGCTCCTACGAGCAGTACTTC
>TRBJ1-2|NA|TRBD1|TRBV6-5
CASSYSTGGVYGYTF
TGTGCCAGCAGTTACTCGACAGGGGGCGTCTATGGCTACACCTTC
>TRBJ2-1|once|TRBD1|TRBV5-5
CASSLAGTEVQFF
TGTGCCAGCAGCTTGGCCGGGACAGAAGTACAGTTCTTC
>TRBJ1-6|few|NA|TRBV27
CASSRANSPLHF
TGTGCCAGCTCGAGGGCCAATTCACCCCTCCACTTT
>TRBJ2-7|NA|NA|TRBV11-2
CASSSPGRGWYEQYF
TGTGCCAGCAGCTCCCCAGGAAGGGGTTGGTACGAGCAGTACTTC